These T cell receptor beta chains were read from a single sample in a study of shared clonotypes between healthy human individuals. Here immunoSEQ multiplex PCR was the method, and the copy in TCRdb shows in-frame clones only, minus some. The sample has 2 million to 2.5 million clones, 93% seen once. Sequencing input: naive CD4+ T cells from PBMCs. Source of these receptors: a man younger than 30 in good health. Some clones in this sample may be carry-over from other donors' samples. Each CDR3 is given with its conserved first and last residue. Each record gives: D gene, J gene, clone size, V gene, CDR3 protein, CDR3 DNA. A D gene is named only where the DNA matches it firmly. Some rows have no size entry. The others give once, few or many, or a class for an expanded clone.

>.|TRBJ1-5|.|TRBV19
CASSRGSSNQPQHF
TGTGCCAGTAGTCGGGGCAGTAGCAATCAGCCCCAGCATTTT
>.|TRBJ1-1|.|TRBV5-1
CASRIQQGATEAFF
TGCGCCAGCAGGATCCAACAGGGCGCCACTGAAGCTTTCTTT
>.|TRBJ2-3|many|TRBV15
CATSRLPGTQYF
TGTGCCACCAGCAGACTCCCTGGTACGCAGTATTTT
>TRBD1|TRBJ1-2|.|TRBV4-1
CASSQEGTGRDTF
TGCGCCAGCAGCCAAGAAGGGACAGGGAGGGACACCTTC
>.|TRBJ1-2|.|TRBV29-1
CSVEGRGRGGYTF
TGCAGCGTCGAGGGTCGGGGACGGGGTGGCTACACCTTC
>.|TRBJ1-5|.|TRBV6-5
CASRDSNQPQHF
TGTGCCAGCAGGGACAGCAATCAGCCCCAGCATTTT
>.|TRBJ1-2|.|TRBV30
CAWSVSRAGDYGYTF
TGTGCCTGGAGTGTGAGTCGTGCGGGGGACTATGGCTACACCTTC
>.|TRBJ2-7|.|TRBV5-6
CASSFPEQYF
TGTGCCAGCAGCTTCCCCGAGCAGTACTTC
>.|TRBJ2-7|.|TRBV7-6
CASSLVVGSSYEQYF
TGTGCCAGCAGCTTAGTTGTCGGGAGCTCCTACGAGCAGTACTTC
>TRBD2|TRBJ2-1|.|TRBV18
CASSPPSGRTGNEQFF
TGTGCCAGCTCACCACCTAGCGGGAGAACGGGCAATGAGCAGTTCTTC
>.|TRBJ1-1|.|TRBV6-6
CASRKLNTEAFF
TGTGCCAGCAGAAAGCTCAACACTGAAGCTTTCTTT
>.|TRBJ2-3|.|TRBV10-3
CAITRSGLTDTQYF
TGTGCCATCACACGTAGCGGTCTCACAGATACGCAGTATTTT
>.|TRBJ2-2|.|TRBV4-1
CASSTRGHGELFF
TGCGCCAGCAGCACGAGGGGTCACGGGGAGCTGTTTTTT
>.|TRBJ2-1|.|TRBV10-3
CAITLDSSYNEQFF
TGTGCCATCACCCTAGATAGCTCCTACAATGAGCAGTTCTTC
>.|TRBJ1-5|.|TRBV14
CASSHHDSPNQPQHF
TGTGCCAGCAGCCACCACGACAGCCCCAATCAGCCCCAGCATTTT
>.|TRBJ1-1|.|TRBV5-1
CASSPIGTGRSFF
TGCGCCAGCAGCCCTATTGGAACAGGGAGGTCCTTCTTT
>.|TRBJ2-5|once|TRBV5-1
CASSLWSLTRETQYF
TGCGCCAGCAGCTTGTGGTCGTTGACTCGGGAGACCCAGTACTTC
>.|TRBJ2-6|.|TRBV4-2
CASSQARAGANVLTF
TGTGCCAGCAGCCAAGCCAGGGCTGGGGCCAACGTCCTGACTTTC
>TRBD1|TRBJ1-4|.|TRBV4-1
CASSQDDRGYEKLFF
TGCGCCAGCAGCCAAGATGACAGGGGTTACGAAAAACTGTTTTTT
>.|TRBJ1-3|few|TRBV6-1
CASSGTLSSGNTIYF
TGTGCCAGCAGCGGGACCTTGTCCTCTGGAAACACCATATATTTT
>TRBD1|TRBJ1-1|.|TRBV7-3
CASSVSGQANTEAFF
TGTGCCAGCAGCGTCTCGGGACAGGCGAACACTGAAGCTTTCTTT
>TRBD2|TRBJ2-1|.|TRBV5-1
CASSQNPTSGSYNEQFF
TGCGCCAGCAGCCAGAACCCGACTAGCGGGAGCTACAATGAGCAGTTCTTC
>TRBD2|TRBJ2-1|.|TRBV7-2
CASSRAGGGQFF
TGTGCCAGCAGCCGAGCGGGAGGGGGGCAGTTCTTC
>TRBD1|TRBJ1-2|.|TRBV27
CASTPGQGANYGYTF
TGTGCCAGCACCCCCGGACAGGGAGCTAACTATGGCTACACCTTC
>.|TRBJ1-5|once|TRBV6-5
CASRSGAATNQPQHF
TGTGCCAGCAGGTCCGGGGCAGCGACCAATCAGCCCCAGCATTTT
>.|TRBJ1-1|.|TRBV18
CASSPGEGTEAFF
TGTGCCAGCTCACCGGGGGAGGGCACTGAAGCTTTCTTT
>.|TRBJ2-1|.|TRBV18
CASSPPWGRLDEQFF
TGTGCCAGCTCACCACCATGGGGGCGGTTGGATGAGCAGTTCTTC
>TRBD2|TRBJ2-5|.|TRBV19
CASSISGLAGGRETQYF
TGTGCCAGTAGTATATCCGGACTAGCGGGAGGGAGGGAGACCCAGTACTTC
>.|TRBJ1-1|.|TRBV7-6
CASSSVDTEAFF
TGTGCCAGCAGCTCTGTGGACACTGAAGCTTTCTTT
>TRBD1|TRBJ2-1|few|TRBV28
CASSLQDRAYNEQFF
TGTGCCAGCAGTTTACAAGACAGGGCCTACAATGAGCAGTTCTTC
>TRBD1|TRBJ2-7|.|TRBV5-1
CASSFSGGDSYEQYF
TGCGCCAGCAGCTTTTCAGGGGGTGATTCCTACGAGCAGTACTTC
>.|TRBJ2-1|.|TRBV28
CASSLEGLGSNEQFF
TGTGCCAGCAGTTTAGAAGGGTTAGGGAGTAATGAGCAGTTCTTC
>.|TRBJ1-6|.|TRBV5-6
CASSLSRGYNSPLHF
TGTGCCAGCAGCTTGAGTAGGGGTTATAATTCACCCCTCCACTTT
>.|TRBJ1-1|.|TRBV20-1
CSGGRRTEAFF
TGCAGTGGGGGGAGAAGAACTGAAGCTTTCTTT
>.|TRBJ1-1|.|TRBV5-8
CASSLYRVNTEAFF
TGTGCCAGCAGCTTGTACCGGGTGAACACTGAAGCTTTCTTT
>TRBD1|TRBJ1-3|.|TRBV7-2
CASSVDRVWAGNTIYF
TGTGCCAGCAGCGTAGACAGGGTTTGGGCTGGAAACACCATATATTTT
>TRBD2|TRBJ2-3|.|TRBV5-1
CASSPGLAGDLTDTQYF
TGCGCCAGCAGCCCAGGACTAGCGGGGGACCTCACAGATACGCAGTATTTT
>TRBD2|TRBJ2-7|.|TRBV28
CASSLAGTSGRSKQYF
TGTGCCAGCAGCCTCGCCGGGACTAGCGGGAGAAGCAAGCAGTACTTC
>TRBD2|TRBJ2-7|.|TRBV5-1
CASSTEGRGTYEQYF
TGCGCCAGCAGCACTGAAGGGAGGGGAACGTACGAGCAGTACTTC
>.|TRBJ2-3|.|TRBV7-3
CASSLTASRGTDTQYF
TGTGCCAGCAGCTTAACGGCTAGCCGGGGCACAGATACGCAGTATTTT
>.|TRBJ1-5|.|TRBV7-9
CASSSAGGDLATQHF
TGTGCCAGCAGCTCGGCGGGAGGGGACCTCGCGACCCAGCATTTT